This record covers a single T cell receptor beta chain. The V end lost 2 bases, the J end lost 0 bases, and 15 bases lay between the germline ends. CDR1 and CDR2 (germline): SGHRS, YFSETQ. The CDR3 is 17 amino acids. The data were obtained in a study of blood T cell repertoires in COVID-19. Study information: The study drew acute and convalescent COVID-19 samples from the United States, Italy and Spain.

TCRdb keeps only in-frame clones here, not all; method: immunoSEQ multiplex PCR. The table has about 330,000 clones, about nine tenths seen once; the top ten hold approximately 10%. V gene TRBV5-1 combines with J gene TRBJ1-3; D might be TRBD1 (5 bases). The clonotype originates from a man aged 25-45 years with COVID-19, enrolled during active disease. Input material: peripheral blood. CDR3 sequence reads: CASSLGVRQGSGNTIYF. The DNA for the CDR3 is TGCGCCAGCAGCTTAGGAGTTAGGCAGGGCTCTGGAAACACCATATATTTT.